One sample yielded the 7 T cell receptor beta chains listed below, sequenced in a study of T cell clusters in autoimmune cytopenias (dated 2019 in TCRdb). TRB amplification used about 250 ng of peripheral blood genomic DNA, around 40,000 genome equivalents, per sample. TCRdb records Illumina MiSeq as the sequencer. Multiplex PCR with a touch-down protocol amplified TRB rearrangements, with the TRB-A and TRB-B primer pools combined in a single tube. Reprocessed by TCRdb, the reads give a single entry per CDR3 protein sequence, without DNA. For this sample, the table gives about 2,100 distinct CDR3 sequences. Of the sample, 49% is held by the ten largest clones. The sequenced material came from peripheral blood. These receptors were taken from a human donor with an autoimmune cytopenia or autoimmune hepatitis (not recorded which).

The CDR3 protein is CASSDLDRVGNQPQHF. V usage is TRBV12-3 or TRBV12-4 and J usage is TRBJ1-5; TCRdb proposes TRBD1, but this gene call is untestable without DNA. The CDR3 is 16 residues long.

By frequency, this clonotype is medium-sized. The gene calls are TRBV19 and TRBJ1-2; with no DNA, the TCRdb D assignment of TRBD1 cannot be verified. Germline assignment: CDR1 LNHDA and CDR2 SQIVND (reference sequence). The CDR3 runs to 15 residues. The CDR3 sequence: CASSPPGPQTGGYTF.

The rearrangement joins TRBV5-7 to TRBJ1-2; checking the TCRdb D call of TRBD1 is not possible without DNA. TRBV5-7 is annotated as an ORF whose role is uncertain. The CDR3 runs to 14 residues. This CDR3 reads CASSSGHPFYGYTF.

This clonotype is medium-sized by frequency. The genes are TRBV5-4 and TRBJ1-6. The CDR3 runs to 16 residues. Germline V gene data show CDR1 as SGHNT and CDR2 as YYREEE (reference sequence). This CDR3 is CASRPGRDSHNSPLHF. Full variable domain (outside the CDR3, taken from reference TRBV5-4 and TRBJ1-6): ETGVTQSPTHLIKTRGQQVTLRCSSQSGHNTVSWYQQALGQGPQFIFQYYREEENGRGNFPPRFSGLQFPNYSSELNVNALELDDSALYLCASRPGRDSHNSPLHFGNGTRLTVT.

This clonotype is labeled medium-sized based on frequency. This chain uses TRBV6-1 with TRBJ2-1; TCRdb selects TRBD2, and the lack of DNA leaves this call unchecked. Germline V gene lookup returns CDR1 MNHNS and CDR2 SASEGT. The CDR3 extends over 16 amino acids. CDR3 amino acids: CAGRSSGGAGWHEQFF.

The rearrangement links TRBV20-1 to TRBJ1-5; TCRdb selects TRBD1, and the lack of DNA leaves this call unchecked. CDR3 size: 15 residues. CDR1 and CDR2 from the germline V gene are DFQATT and SNEGSKA (reference sequence). This chain's CDR3 is CSARDTGVGNQPQHF.

Frequency places this clonotype as medium-sized. This chain joins TRBV29-1 and TRBJ2-7; TCRdb returns TRBD2, unconfirmable since there is no DNA. Germline lookup yields CDR1 SQVTM and CDR2 ANQGSEA. CDR3 length: 15 amino acids. The CDR3 spells CSAETTSGKSYEQYF.